Here is one TCR beta chain with its context. The antigen remains unidentified. These data originate in a study of T cell responses to AZD1222 COVID-19 vaccine. Overall study results and limits: There were repertoire samples only from the period after the peak T cell response. Clonal diversity may have been underestimated in mostly white British donors.

The protocol was immunoSEQ multiplex PCR, while the TCRdb copy is restricted to in-frame clones and leaves out a portion. The sample has approximately 300,000 clones, about 94% seen once. Doses given second, at about 4 or about 12 weeks, were pooled. The ends lost 7 bases at V and 3 bases at J; junction bases unmatched: 7. The CDR3 has 14 amino acids. Looked up from germline, CDR1 is MNHEY and CDR2 is SVGAGI. The TCR sequence derives from an adult who received the AZD1222 COVID-19 vaccine. The chain recombines TRBV6-5 with TRBJ2-3; 7 bases line up with TRBD1. Specimen: peripheral blood, collected 28 days after the second AZD1222 dose. CDR3 protein: CASTGTVRTDTQYF. The CDR3 nucleotides read TGTGCCAGCACGGGGACAGTGAGGACAGATACGCAGTATTTT.